The 8 T cell receptor beta chains listed next were all sequenced from one sample in a study of shared clonotypes between healthy human individuals. The table came from immunoSEQ multiplex PCR; TCRdb's copy has only in-frame clones and leaves some out. The data show some 1 million clones, with more than 60% seen just once and approximately 1.5% held by the top ten. The sequenced material came from memory CD4+ T cells sorted from blood. The subset denotes: CD45RA-negative fraction. The receptor set was obtained from a man aged 18 to 35 in good health.

V usage is TRBV28 and J usage is TRBJ2-3, with TRBD1 matching 9 bases. V lost 8 bases to trimming and J lost 4 bases; unmatched junction nucleotides: 10. The CDR3 spans 15 residues. Per germline, CDR1 MDHEN and CDR2 SYDVKM. The CDR3 coding sequence is TGTGCCAGCCGGGAGATTGGGGACAGGGCAGATACGCAGTATTTT. Translated, it gives CASREIGDRADTQYF.

This clone was found a few times. The rearrangement joins TRBV5-4 to TRBJ2-7, with 8 bases lining up with TRBD2. CDR1 is SGHNT and CDR2 is YYREEE in the germline V gene (reference sequence). CDR3 length equals 19 residues. V lost 1 base and J lost 2; bases outside the gene matches: 17. CDR3 region: CASSLPQLAGSGSTYEQYF. The CDR3 bases are TGTGCCAGCAGCTTGCCCCAATTAGCGGGAAGTGGTTCGACCTACGAGCAGTACTTC.

The V call is TRBV11-2, the J call TRBJ2-2, with 8 bases identical to TRBD1. CDR3 length: 15 residues. V trimming: 7 bases; J trimming: 2 bases; junction bases outside the gene matches: 6. CDR1 SGHAT and CDR2 FQNNGV come from the germline V gene. The CDR3 DNA is TGTGCCAGCATCAAACAGGGGGTTAACACCGGGGAGCTGTTTTTT. As protein: CASIKQGVNTGELFF.

This clone was recorded only once. V and J are TRBV6-1 and TRBJ1-3; 7 positions agree with TRBD1. V dropped 2 bases and J dropped 9; count of bases not matched to a gene: 7. This CDR3 contains 14 residues. Per germline, CDR1 MNHNS and CDR2 SASEGT. The chain's CDR3 is CASSEKGAVVTIYF. The DNA of the CDR3 is TGTGCCAGCAGTGAAAAGGGGGCGGTCGTCACCATATATTTT.

This rearrangement joins TRBV4-3 to TRBJ2-3; D assignment may be TRBD1 or TRBD2 (5 bases each). CDR1 and CDR2 from the germline V gene are LGHNA and YSLEER. Trimming pared 1 base from V and 6 bases from J, leaving 11 bases between. The CDR3 totals 14 residues. As DNA, the CDR3 is TGCGCCAGCAGCCAAGTCGGGGCCGGGGATACGCAGTATTTT. Its translation is CASSQVGAGDTQYF.

J is TRBJ2-1 and V is TRBV28; 12 bases align to TRBD2. The CDR3 runs to 13 residues. Germline CDR1 reads MDHEN; CDR2 reads SYDVKM. With V trimmed by 9 bases and J by 6 bases, 3 bases remained unmatched. CDR3 residues: CASLAGGLNEQFF. The CDR3 bases are TGTGCCAGTCTAGCGGGGGGGCTCAATGAGCAGTTCTTC.

The chain links TRBV13 to TRBJ2-7, with 14 bases fitting TRBD2. The CDR3 consists of 16 residues. Germline V lookup: CDR1 PRHDT, CDR2 FYEKMQ (reference sequence). Unmatched junction bases numbered 9, after V lost 5 bases and J lost 6 bases. CDR3 sequence reads: CASSTGGLAGGSEQYF. The CDR3 nucleotides are TGTGCCAGCAGCACAGGTGGACTAGCGGGGGGATCCGAGCAGTACTTC.

This clone was seen more than once but under ten times. The genes are TRBV19 and TRBJ1-4; no firm D call. The CDR3 consists of 14 residues. Germline V CDR1 and CDR2: LNHDA, SQIVND (reference sequence). V dropped 4 bases and J dropped 7 bases, with 13 bases sitting between them. The CDR3 region is CASSTSASGEKLFF. CDR3 in DNA: TGTGCCAGTAGTACCTCAGCATCGGGTGAAAAACTGTTTTTT.